This T cell receptor beta chain derives from a study of blood T cell repertoires in COVID-19. Study-level background: COVID-19 samples from acute and convalescent phases originated in the United States, Italy and Spain. Nucleic acid was either cDNA or gDNA, and it came from T cells, B-cell-depleted T cells, or PBMCs.

Methods used by the authors: For nucleated cells, counts were estimated from reference gene primer amplification. Method: immunoSEQ multiplex PCR; TCRdb's copy keeps in-frame clones and lacks some. V, J and clone size reflect that table, while D and trimming were determined from the DNA. Among approximately 120,000 clones, 86% were seen once, and the ten largest hold roughly 5.4%. This CDR3 is 13 amino acids long. Trimming took 3 bases from V and 8 from J; bases not matched to a gene: 3. CDR1 is LGHDT, CDR2 YNNKEL, per germline (reference sequence). The receptor was isolated from a human donor in a cohort sampled during active COVID-19. Source material: peripheral blood. This chain connects TRBV3-1 (or the pseudogene TRBV3-2) to TRBJ2-1; 8 nucleotides match TRBD1. The CDR3 reads CASSHTQGDEQFF. In DNA form, the CDR3 reads TGTGCCAGCAGCCATACACAGGGGGATGAGCAGTTCTTC.